This record covers a single TCR beta chain. Its antigen is not known. The CDR3 is 16 amino acids. Germline loops: CDR1 LNHNV, CDR2 YYDKDF (reference sequence). The germline V and J ends were trimmed by 1 base and 2 bases, with 12 bases remaining between them. Sequenced by immunoSEQ multiplex PCR; TCRdb stores in-frame clones only, minus some. The sample yields about 79,000 clones, around 94% seen once. The sample is drawn from a study of OX40 agonist ivuxolimab in advanced cancers. Study summary: A history of anti-PD-1, anti-PD-L1 or anti-CTLA-4 therapy was acceptable, and 30% to 45% had some. Study-wide points: CD8+ T cells were the subset that, on average, had more expanded clones than CD4+. Among expanded peripheral T cells, antigen specificity went undetermined. Both blood CD4+ and CD8+ T cells showed clonal growth by week 6 at 0.1 to 3.0 mg/kg.

The source is an adult with an advanced solid tumor such as melanoma, head and neck, liver or kidney cancer. V gene TRBV15 combines with J gene TRBJ2-1; D might be TRBD1 or TRBD2, each matching 5 bases. Material: CD4+ or CD8+ T cells sorted from blood, obtained in a trial of the OX40 agonist ivuxolimab. The CDR3: CATSRVHGDPYNEQFF. The CDR3 DNA reads TGTGCCACCAGCAGAGTTCACGGGGACCCCTACAATGAGCAGTTCTTC.